This T cell receptor (beta chain) was profiled in a study of T cells in Graves' hyperthyroidism and ophthalmopathy. General study results and limits: Most clonotypes expanded in thyroid above 0.001 were likewise present in blood. Before onset, by a median of 6.5 months, the model predicted ophthalmopathy.

TCR beta CDR3 regions were amplified from RNA. HTBI primers were the set used in a first-round RT-PCR of the TCR CDR3. Via MiXCR, TCRdb re-called the multiplex PCR reads, giving one row per CDR3 protein. The table includes around 280,000 distinct CDR3 sequences, 12% to 15% detected once. On this clonotype itself: What it binds is unknown.

Per germline, CDR1 MNHEY and CDR2 SMNVEV (reference sequence). The CDR3 totals 13 residues. V gave up 3 bases and J gave up 5 bases, with 11 bases separating them. Diagnoses used clinical symptoms, serum thyroxine and TRAb, thyroid ultrasound and orbital computed tomography. PBMCs were collected from an approximately 9.2 ml volume of fresh peripheral blood. Sequences were obtained from blood. The chain links TRBV27 to TRBJ2-7; D may match TRBD1 or TRBD2 (5 bases each). The source is a woman in her 40s with Graves' hyperthyroidism. The CDR3 DNA reads as TGTGCCAGCAGTTTCGGCTGGGGGAACGAGCAGTACTTC. Amino acids: CASSFGWGNEQYF.